These 6 T cell receptor beta chains were all obtained from the same sample, sequenced in a study of Graves' ophthalmopathy and Graves' hyperthyroidism. TCR beta CDR3 amplification used RNA transcripts. First-round RT-PCR employed HTBI primers, with a second-round multiplex PCR after it. TCRdb fed the multiplex PCR reads into MiXCR, producing one record per CDR3 protein. Among around 670,000 distinct CDR3 sequences listed, roughly two fifths were seen once. The sample comprised peripheral blood. These TCRs come from an adult man with Graves' ophthalmopathy.

V is TRBV10-3 and J is TRBJ2-7; 13 positions match TRBD2. CDR1 and CDR2 (germline): ENHRY, SYGVKD. The CDR3 extends over 13 amino acids. As DNA, the CDR3 is TGTACCAGTTCGGGACTAGCGGGAATGGAGCAGTACTTC. Its protein is CTSSGLAGMEQYF.

This clonotype turned up a few times. This chain uses TRBV9 with TRBJ1-6, with a possible D match to TRBD1 (6 bases). Trimming took off 1 base at V and 7 bases at J, with 9 bases between the two ends. Germline-derived CDR1 and CDR2 are SGDLS and YYNGEE. This CDR3 region has 14 residues. The DNA of the CDR3 is TGTGCCAGCAGCGTAAAAGGGGGGAATTCACCCCTCCACTTT. Amino acid sequence: CASSVKGGNSPLHF.

The chain recombines TRBV25-1 with TRBJ2-5, with TRBD1 matching over 9 bases. CDR1 is MGHDK and CDR2 is SYGVNS in the germline V gene. The CDR3 has 14 residues. The V segment lost 5 bases and the J segment 7 bases; nucleotides outside the gene matches: 8. CDR3 amino acids: CASSLPDRGGTQYF. The CDR3 coding sequence is TGTGCCAGCAGTTTGCCCGACAGGGGGGGGACCCAGTACTTC.

The chain has TRBV29-1 and TRBJ1-2; 12 bases are a match to TRBD1. CDR1 and CDR2 (germline): SQVTM, ANQGSEA. The CDR3 spans 13 residues. Trimming took 7 bases from V and 7 from J; bases not matched to a gene: 7. The CDR3 sequence: CSGGDRGQGGYTF. The CDR3 coding sequence is TGCAGCGGGGGGGACAGGGGGCAGGGTGGCTACACCTTC.

CDR3 nucleotides: TGCAGCACCCGTTGGTCGGGCACTGAAGCTTTCTTT. Translation gives CSTRWSGTEAFF. The V and J genes are TRBV29-1 and TRBJ1-1; the D is unclear. The CDR3 consists of 12 residues. V was trimmed by 8 bases and J by 4 bases, leaving 14 bases between them. CDR1 is SQVTM, CDR2 ANQGSEA, per germline.

About this clonotype: This could be a read error, since a much larger clone is one nucleotide away. The chain links TRBV10-3 to TRBJ1-2; TRBD1 might be the D (5 bases). The V gene lost 5 bases and the J gene lost 4 bases, with 11 bases spanning the gap. The CDR3 spans 13 residues. CDR1 and CDR2 (germline): ENHRY, SYGVKD. In nucleotides, the CDR3 is TGTGCCATCAGTTACGGCAGGGCCTATGGCTACACCTTC. Translation: CAISYGRAYGYTF.